This record covers a single T cell receptor beta chain. V dropped 5 bases and J dropped 0 bases, with 11 bases sitting between them. This CDR3 has 15 amino acids. Looked up from germline, CDR1 is SEHNR and CDR2 is FQNEAQ (reference sequence). The data derive from a study of blood T cell repertoires in COVID-19. Turning to the study itself: The samples span acute and convalescent COVID-19 from the United States, Italy and Spain. Sources were T cells, B-cell-depleted T cells, or PBMCs; the material itself was cDNA or gDNA.

As processed by the authors: Estimation of nucleated cell counts was performed using reference gene primer amplification. Only in-frame clones appear in the TCRdb table, and some are missing; sequencing was by immunoSEQ multiplex PCR. V and J calls and clone size are given by that table; D and trimming were obtained from the DNA. The table lists about 200,000 clones, about 79% of them singletons. The chain carries TRBV7-9 and TRBJ2-1; D may be TRBD2 (5 bases). The sequence was obtained from a man in his forties or fifties with active or convalescent COVID-19. Material: peripheral blood. The chain's CDR3 is CASSPRGSSYNEQFF. CDR3 DNA sequence: TGTGCCAGCAGCCCCCGGGGTAGCTCCTACAATGAGCAGTTCTTC.